These 30 T cell receptor beta chains share one sample of origin, sequenced in a study of T cell repertoires in cytomegalovirus infection. TCRdb re-called the reads through MiXCR, storing one row per CDR3 protein. The sample lists around 310,000 distinct CDR3 sequences, 15% to 20% occurring once. The sample consisted of PBMCs. These receptors all come from a human donor in good health (CMV status not recorded). Some clones in this sample may be carry-over from other donors' samples.

This clonotype was detected a few times. The V gene is TRBV6-2 or TRBV6-3, the J gene TRBJ2-1, with 7 bases identical to TRBD1. This CDR3 is 15 amino acids long. The V gene's germline CDR1 is MNHEY and CDR2 SVGEGT. Trimming cost V 6 bases and J 3 bases; bases outside gene matches: 8. CDR3 amino acids: CASRRQGRLYNEQFF. The CDR3 DNA sequence: TGTGCCAGCAGACGACAGGGACGCCTCTACAATGAGCAGTTCTTC.

Many counts were recorded for this clonotype. The CDR3 reads CASSLQDPIRPFF. CDR3 DNA sequence: TGTGCCAGCAGCTTACAGGACCCAATACGTCCGTTCTTC. This sequence joins TRBV7-2 and TRBJ2-1; D not certain. CDR1 SGHTA and CDR2 FQGNSA come from the germline V gene. CDR3 length: 13 amino acids. V was clipped by 2 bases and J by 15 bases, with 17 bases between them.

A note on this clonotype: A much more abundant neighbour one base away suggests this may be a read error. The conserved phenylalanine or tryptophan is not found at the CDR3 terminus, so this likely reflects a read error. The chain couples TRBV2 to TRBJ2-5, with a possible D match to TRBD1 (5 bases). Trimming stripped 4 bases from V and 3 bases from J, with 9 bases between. Germline V gene lookup returns CDR1 SNHLY and CDR2 FYNNEI. CDR3 length: 13 residues. This chain's CDR3 is CASSGDSKETQYC. The CDR3 bases are TGTGCCAGCAGTGGTGACAGTAAAGAGACCCAGTACTGC.

On this clonotype: A clone one base away is much larger, so this may be a read error. J is TRBJ2-3 and V is TRBV6-6; 7 bases match TRBD2. Per the germline V gene, CDR1 is MNHNY and CDR2 is SVGAGI (reference sequence). Unmatched junction bases numbered 15, after V lost 5 bases and J lost 4 bases. The CDR3 has 17 amino acids. The CDR3, as DNA: TGTGCCAGCAGTCCCCTCGGAGCGGAAACTAGCGCAGATACGCAGTATTTT. It yields the protein CASSPLGAETSADTQYF.

The chain links TRBV20-1 to TRBJ1-5; D might be TRBD1 (5 bases). The CDR3 contains 13 residues. Germline assignment: CDR1 DFQATT and CDR2 SNEGSKA (reference sequence). V gave up 4 bases and J gave up 3 bases, with 10 bases separating them. CDR3: CSAMRQNNQPQHF. The CDR3 DNA is TGCAGTGCTATGAGACAGAACAATCAGCCCCAGCATTTT.

This clonotype has a count of ten or more. This chain links TRBV7-6 with TRBJ2-2; 11 bases map to TRBD2. Trimming cost V 6 bases and J 3 bases; bases outside gene matches: 6. In germline, CDR1 is SGHVS, CDR2 FNYEAQ. CDR3 length equals 16 residues. The CDR3 DNA follows: TGTGCCAGCAGGCGACTAGCGGGGATCTACACCGGGGAGCTGTTTTTT. Its protein product is CASRRLAGIYTGELFF.

The chain has TRBV7-2 and TRBJ2-1; weak D call: TRBD2 (6 bases). Trimming took 11 bases from V and 6 from J, leaving 14 bases between them. This CDR3 spans 12 amino acids. Germline assignment: CDR1 SGHTA and CDR2 FQGNSA. In DNA, the CDR3 is TGTGCCGGACTGGGGACTGCCAATGAGCAGTTCTTC. It specifies CAGLGTANEQFF.

This clonotype was picked up a small number of times. This chain links TRBV28 with TRBJ1-5; D may be TRBD1 (5 bases). Trimming stripped 6 bases from V and 3 bases from J, with 9 bases between. This CDR3 spans 13 amino acids. Germline CDR1 and CDR2: MDHEN and SYDVKM. The CDR3 reads CASSRDFNQPQHF. CDR3 in DNA: TGTGCCAGCAGCCGGGACTTCAATCAGCCCCAGCATTTT. Full variable domain (missing parts from reference TRBV28 and TRBJ1-5): DVKVTQSSRYLVKRTGEKVFLECVQDMDHENMFWYRQDPGLGLRLIYFSYDVKMKEKGDIPEGYSVSREKKERFSLILESASTNQTSMYLCASSRDFNQPQHFGDGTRLSIL.

The sample holds a few counts of this clonotype. The chain couples TRBV20-1 to TRBJ2-7, with D maybe TRBD1 (6 bases). V dropped 3 bases and J dropped 3 bases, with 12 bases sitting between them. Germline CDR1 reads DFQATT; CDR2 reads SNEGSKA (reference sequence). The CDR3 covers 13 residues. The CDR3, as DNA: TGCAGTGCTAGTACAGGGTCTCTCTACGAGCAGTACTTC. Residues: CSASTGSLYEQYF.

The chain employs TRBV3-1 and TRBJ1-6, with D possibly TRBD1 on 5 matching bases. The length of the CDR3 is 12 residues. Germline lookup yields CDR1 LGHDT and CDR2 YNNKEL (reference sequence). The ends were cut back, 2 bases at V and 15 bases at J, with 11 bases in the middle. The CDR3 DNA is TGTGCCAGCAGCCAAAACAGGATCGACCTCCACTTT. This sequence encodes CASSQNRIDLHF.

The table lists this clonotype with a few counts. The J gene is TRBJ2-7, the V gene TRBV6-1; a possible D gene is TRBD1 (5 bases). Trimming left V 1 base short and J 5 bases short, with 9 bases between. Per the germline V gene, CDR1 is MNHNS and CDR2 is SASEGT. This CDR3 has 13 amino acids. The CDR3, as DNA: TGTGCCAGCAGTGAAGTCAGGGATGACGAGCAGTACTTC. This translates into CASSEVRDDEQYF.

This clonotype was counted many times. The J gene is TRBJ1-1, the V gene TRBV7-2, with D tentatively TRBD1 (5 bases). This CDR3 comprises 16 residues. Trimming stripped 3 bases from V and 1 base from J, with 15 bases between. Germline V gene data show CDR1 as SGHTA and CDR2 as FQGNSA. CDR3 DNA sequence: TGTGCCAGCAGCTTGAGTCTCGGGCAGGGGAACACTGAAGCTTTCTTT. Protein product: CASSLSLGQGNTEAFF.

This chain connects TRBV20-1 to TRBJ2-1, with D hard to call. The CDR3 contains 10 residues. V lost 3 bases, J lost 8 bases, and 5 bases lay in between. Germline V lookup: CDR1 DFQATT, CDR2 SNEGSKA (reference sequence). DNA of the CDR3: TGCAGTGCTAGTAACGATGAGCAGTTCTTC. This gives the protein CSASNDEQFF.

The genes are TRBV19 and TRBJ1-5, with D perhaps TRBD1 (5 bases). Germline CDR1 and CDR2: LNHDA and SQIVND (reference sequence). V was trimmed by 5 bases and J by 4 bases, leaving 15 bases between them. This CDR3 region has 15 residues. CDR3 in amino acids: CASSVRGIWNQPQHF. As DNA, the CDR3 is TGTGCCAGTAGTGTCCGGGGGATCTGGAATCAGCCCCAGCATTTT.

This clonotype was found many times. The V call is TRBV7-9, the J call TRBJ2-3; D may be TRBD1 (7 bases). The germline CDR1 and CDR2 sequences are SEHNR and FQNEAQ (reference sequence). Between the trimmed V and J ends, which lost 5 bases and 1 base, there was a span of 13 bases. The CDR3 consists of 15 residues. The CDR3 sequence: CASSPQGGGTDTQYF. CDR3 in DNA: TGTGCCAGCAGCCCCCAGGGGGGCGGCACAGATACGCAGTATTTT.

This clonotype was detected ten times or more. This chain uses TRBV6-1 with TRBJ2-3, with D possibly matching TRBD1 (6 bases). Trimming removed 5 bases from V and 2 bases from J, with 11 bases in between. Germline loops: CDR1 MNHNS, CDR2 SASEGT. The CDR3 length is 14 residues. The CDR3 nucleotides are TGTGCCAGCAGTCCGGGACATTCCACAGATACGCAGTATTTT. It specifies CASSPGHSTDTQYF.

V gene TRBV7-2 combines with J gene TRBJ1-5, with TRBD1 as a possible D gene (6 bases). Germline V gene data show CDR1 as SGHTA and CDR2 as FQGNSA. CDR3 length: 15 residues. Trimming took off 5 bases at V and 3 bases at J, with 14 bases between the two ends. CDR3 loop: CASSPLGGANQPQHF. DNA for the CDR3: TGTGCCAGCAGCCCCCTAGGGGGGGCCAATCAGCCCCAGCATTTT. Full variable domain (missing parts from reference TRBV7-2 and TRBJ1-5): GAGVSQSPSNKVTEKGKDVELRCDPISGHTALYWYRQSLGQGLEFLIYFQGNSAPDKSGLPSDRFSAERTGGSVSTLTIQRTQQEDSAVYLCASSPLGGANQPQHFGDGTRLSIL.

The V gene is TRBV7-9, the J gene TRBJ2-3; 10 nucleotides match TRBD2. Germline assignment: CDR1 SEHNR and CDR2 FQNEAQ (reference sequence). V lost 4 bases and J lost 5; bases outside the gene matches: 6. The CDR3 covers 15 residues. The CDR3 coding sequence is TGTGCCAGCAGCTCACCGGGACTAGCGAGAGATACGCAGTATTTT. Translating it yields CASSSPGLARDTQYF.

There are many counts of this clonotype. The chain combines TRBV28 with TRBJ2-7; unclear D gene. The CDR3 consists of 16 residues. The V end lost 3 bases, the J end lost 2 bases, and 17 bases lay between the germline ends. Per germline, CDR1 MDHEN and CDR2 SYDVKM. CDR3 region: CASSFRPPGLAYEQYF. The CDR3 DNA is TGTGCCAGCAGTTTTCGACCACCGGGCCTTGCCTACGAGCAGTACTTC.

This clonotype was seen only a few times. This CDR3 reads CAISESQAGVNTEAFF. The DNA of the CDR3 is TGTGCCATCAGTGAGTCACAGGCGGGGGTGAACACTGAAGCTTTCTTT. This chain uses TRBV10-3 with TRBJ1-1, with D perhaps TRBD1 (5 bases). V was shortened by 0 bases and J by 0 bases, with 11 bases between the two germline ends. The CDR3 consists of 16 residues. Germline CDR1 and CDR2: ENHRY and SYGVKD.

The sample holds a few counts of this clonotype. CDR3 nucleotide sequence: TGTGCCAGCAGTTTAGTTCGGGCAGGTGGATACGAGCAGTACTTC. Its translation is CASSLVRAGGYEQYF. The chain is built from TRBV28 and TRBJ2-7; D gene uncertain. The CDR3 spans 15 residues. Trimming shortened V by 2 bases and J by 4 bases, and 15 bases separated the two germline ends. CDR1 MDHEN and CDR2 SYDVKM come from the germline V gene.

This clonotype was observed a few times. The chain couples TRBV18 to TRBJ2-1; 7 bases are a match to TRBD2. CDR3 size: 16 residues. Germline V gene sequence: CDR1 KGHSH, CDR2 LQKENI. V was pared by 3 bases and J by 1 base, with 6 bases of the junction left unmatched. The CDR3 bases are TGTGCCAGCTCACCTCCAGGCGGGGGTTCCTACAATGAGCAGTTCTTC. Protein product: CASSPPGGGSYNEQFF.

This clonotype was found a few times. The rearrangement links TRBV6-1 to TRBJ1-5; unclear D gene. The V end lost 1 base, the J end lost 6 bases, and 7 bases lay between the germline ends. This CDR3 spans 13 amino acids. Germline V lookup: CDR1 MNHNS, CDR2 SASEGT. This CDR3 reads CASSEVLGQPQHF. The CDR3 nucleotides are TGTGCCAGCAGTGAAGTATTGGGTCAGCCCCAGCATTTT.

This clonotype was detected only a few times. This chain links TRBV4-3 with TRBJ1-5; possible D gene TRBD1, 5 bases. Trimming removed 4 bases from V and 9 bases from J, with 19 bases in between. This CDR3 contains 15 residues. CDR1 is LGHNA, CDR2 YSLEER, per germline. This CDR3 reads CASSRESGTPWPQHF. As DNA, the CDR3 is TGCGCCAGCAGCCGAGAATCCGGGACTCCCTGGCCCCAGCATTTT.

This clonotype has a handful of counts. A much larger clone differs by one base, so this may be a read error. This rearrangement joins TRBV5-8 to TRBJ2-7; D is perhaps TRBD1 (5 bases). The germline V and J ends were trimmed by 4 bases and 3 bases, with 8 bases remaining between them. Germline CDR1 reads SGHTS; CDR2 reads YDEGEE. The CDR3 runs to 12 residues. This CDR3 reads CASSPDIYEQYF. The CDR3 DNA reads as TGTGCCAGCAGCCCGGACATCTACGAGCAGTACTTC.

V and J are TRBV25-1 and TRBJ1-2; 9 nucleotides match TRBD1. The junction had 18 bases not matched to a gene; V was cut back by 5 bases and J by 5 bases. From germline, CDR1 is MGHDK and CDR2 SYGVNS. The CDR3 runs 18 residues. The CDR3 DNA reads TGTGCCAGCAGTCCTCTCCCGGGACAGGGAAGTCGACAGTATGGCTACACCTTC. It encodes CASSPLPGQGSRQYGYTF.

This clonotype was recorded many times. The gene calls are TRBV7-2 and TRBJ2-1; 11 nucleotides align to TRBD1. The V and J ends lost 3 bases and 9 bases, in that order; junction bases with no gene match: 7. Germline V gene data show CDR1 as SGHTA and CDR2 as FQGNSA. The CDR3 extends over 15 amino acids. The CDR3 nucleotides are TGTGCCAGCAGCTTTAGCGGACAGGGGGCGGGTGAGCAGTTCTTC. Translated: CASSFSGQGAGEQFF.

The sample holds many counts of this clonotype. This rearrangement joins TRBV4-3 to TRBJ2-3; D remains unclear. The CDR3 is made up of 15 amino acids. V was shortened by 0 bases and J by 3 bases, with 10 bases between the two germline ends. CDR1 is LGHNA and CDR2 is YSLEER in the germline V gene. CDR3 in amino acids: CASSQDRRRTDTQYF. CDR3 in DNA: TGCGCCAGCAGCCAAGATAGGCGACGAACAGATACGCAGTATTTT.

The chain has TRBV12-3 or TRBV12-4 and TRBJ1-5, with 7 positions matching TRBD1. The CDR3 totals 14 residues. Trimming cost V 6 bases and J 1 base; bases outside gene matches: 3. The CDR3 here is CASRSTGSNQPQHF. CDR3 coding DNA: TGTGCCAGCAGGTCGACAGGGAGCAATCAGCCCCAGCATTTT.

This clonotype was seen ten or more times. The chain carries TRBV28 and TRBJ2-1; perhaps TRBD1 as D (6 bases). The germline CDR1 and CDR2 sequences are MDHEN and SYDVKM. This CDR3 has 17 residues. Trimming removed 6 bases from V and 0 bases from J, with 18 bases in between. In DNA, the CDR3 is TGTGCCAGCAGCCTTATCGGGCTCAGGGGCTCCTACAATGAGCAGTTCTTC. Translated: CASSLIGLRGSYNEQFF.